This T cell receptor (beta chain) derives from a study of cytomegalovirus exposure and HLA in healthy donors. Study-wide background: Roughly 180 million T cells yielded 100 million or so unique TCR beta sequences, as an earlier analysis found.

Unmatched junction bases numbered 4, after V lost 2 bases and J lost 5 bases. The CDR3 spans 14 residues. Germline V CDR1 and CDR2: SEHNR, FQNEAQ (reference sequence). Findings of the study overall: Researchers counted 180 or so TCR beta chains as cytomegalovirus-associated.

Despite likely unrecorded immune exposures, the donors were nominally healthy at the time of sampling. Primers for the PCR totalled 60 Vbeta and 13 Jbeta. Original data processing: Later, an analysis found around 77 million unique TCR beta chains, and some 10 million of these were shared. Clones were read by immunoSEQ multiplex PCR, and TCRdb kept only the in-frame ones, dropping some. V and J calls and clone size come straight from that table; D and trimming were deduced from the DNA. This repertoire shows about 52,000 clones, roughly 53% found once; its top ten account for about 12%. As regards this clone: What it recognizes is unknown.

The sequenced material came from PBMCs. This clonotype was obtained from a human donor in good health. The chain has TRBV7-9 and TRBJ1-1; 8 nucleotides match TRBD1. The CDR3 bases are TGTGCCAGCAGCTTAAGGACAGGGAGGACTGAAGCTTTCTTT. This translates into CASSLRTGRTEAFF.